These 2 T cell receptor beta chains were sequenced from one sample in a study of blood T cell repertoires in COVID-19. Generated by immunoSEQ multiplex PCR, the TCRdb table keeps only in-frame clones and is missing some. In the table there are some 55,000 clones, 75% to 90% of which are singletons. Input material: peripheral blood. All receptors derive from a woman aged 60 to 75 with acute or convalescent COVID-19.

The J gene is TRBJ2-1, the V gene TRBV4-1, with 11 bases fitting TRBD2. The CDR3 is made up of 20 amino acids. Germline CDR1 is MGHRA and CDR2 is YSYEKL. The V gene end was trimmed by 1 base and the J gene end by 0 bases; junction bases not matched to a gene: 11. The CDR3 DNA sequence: TGCGCCAGCAGCCAAGCACTAGCGGGGGCCTTATTAAGCTCCTACAATGAGCAGTTCTTC. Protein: CASSQALAGALLSSYNEQFF.

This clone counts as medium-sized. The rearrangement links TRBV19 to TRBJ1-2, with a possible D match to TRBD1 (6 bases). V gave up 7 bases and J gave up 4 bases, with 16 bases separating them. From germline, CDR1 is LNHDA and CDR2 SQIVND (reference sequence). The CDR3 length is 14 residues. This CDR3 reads CASNVATGIYGYTF. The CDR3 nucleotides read TGTGCCAGTAACGTGGCAACAGGGATCTATGGCTACACCTTC.